One sample yielded the 11 T cell receptor beta chains listed below, sequenced in a study of cytomegalovirus exposure and HLA in healthy donors. The assay was immunoSEQ multiplex PCR, and TCRdb's table has in-frame clones only and misses some. The sample carries 50,000 to 70,000 clones, approximately 95% recorded once. The sample taken for sequencing was PBMCs. All receptors come from a woman younger than 35 in good health and CMV-seropositive.

J is TRBJ1-2 and V is TRBV30; D remains unclear. The CDR3 extends over 11 amino acids. The V end was cut by 5 bases, the J end by 1 base, with 5 bases between. CDR1 and CDR2 from the germline V gene are GTSNPN and SVGIG (reference sequence). The CDR3 is CAWGSNYGYTF. The CDR3 nucleotides read TGTGCCTGGGGGAGTAACTATGGCTACACCTTC.

J is TRBJ2-3 and V is TRBV4-3; 7 nucleotides match TRBD2. The CDR3 has 15 amino acids. After removal of 4 bases from V and 2 bases from J, the junction contained 6 bases not matched to a gene. Germline V gene lookup returns CDR1 LGHNA and CDR2 YSLEER. Here the CDR3 reads CASSRGEGATDTQYF. CDR3 nucleotides: TGCGCCAGCAGCCGGGGGGAGGGAGCCACAGATACGCAGTATTTT.

This chain joins TRBV7-2 and TRBJ2-7; D is unresolved. The CDR3 is 16 amino acids. Germline V gives CDR1 SGHTA, CDR2 FQGNSA. Trimming stripped 5 bases from V and 2 bases from J, with 19 bases between. CDR3 protein: CASSPEGGRQTYEQYF. The CDR3 bases are TGTGCCAGCAGCCCCGAAGGTGGCAGGCAAACCTACGAGCAGTACTTC.

The chain joins TRBV4-3 to TRBJ2-7; tentatively, D is TRBD1 (6 bases). V was pared by 4 bases and J by 5 bases, with 21 bases between. From germline, CDR1 is LGHNA and CDR2 YSLEER. The CDR3 is 16 amino acids. CDR3 amino acids: CASSLLEGQGLHEQYF. The CDR3 bases are TGCGCCAGCAGCCTACTAGAGGGGCAGGGGTTACACGAGCAGTACTTC.

J is TRBJ2-7 and V is TRBV28, with 9 nucleotides matching TRBD1. V was clipped by 4 bases and J by 6 bases; unmatched bases: 10. CDR3 length equals 15 residues. Germline values: CDR1 MDHEN, CDR2 SYDVKM. The chain's CDR3 is CASSSPGQGIGEQYF. The CDR3 DNA reads TGTGCCAGCAGTTCTCCGGGACAGGGAATTGGCGAGCAGTACTTC.

This chain connects TRBV18 to TRBJ1-2; 9 positions agree with TRBD1. The CDR3 runs to 15 residues. V shed 4 bases, J shed 8 bases, and the junction held 11 bases outside the gene matches. Germline loops: CDR1 KGHSH, CDR2 LQKENI. DNA for the CDR3: TGTGCCAGCTCACAAACGACAGGGGGACATGAGGGCTACACCTTC. It translates to CASSQTTGGHEGYTF.

The chain uses TRBV6-5 and TRBJ2-2, with TRBD1 as a possible D gene (5 bases). The CDR3 has 16 amino acids. V lost 2 bases, J lost 3 bases, and 13 bases lay in between. Germline V gene lookup returns CDR1 MNHEY and CDR2 SVGAGI. The DNA of the CDR3 is TGTGCCAGCAGTTACCCCCAGGGAAAGGACACCGGGGAGCTGTTTTTT. Translation: CASSYPQGKDTGELFF.

The V call is TRBV9, the J call TRBJ1-2, with 7 bases matching TRBD1. The CDR3 runs to 15 residues. The V segment lost 3 bases and the J segment 0 bases; nucleotides outside the gene matches: 5. Germline lookup yields CDR1 SGDLS and CDR2 YYNGEE. The CDR3 DNA is TGTGCCAGCAGCGAGGAACAGGGGTCTAACTATGGCTACACCTTC. Protein product: CASSEEQGSNYGYTF. Using reference TRBV9 and TRBJ1-2 for the parts outside the CDR3, the full variable domain is DSGVTQTPKHLITATGQRVTLRCSPRSGDLSVYWYQQSLDQGLQFLIQYYNGEERAKGNILERFSAQQFPDLHSELNLSSLELGDSALYFCASSEEQGSNYGYTFGSGTRLTVV.

The chain links TRBV6-5 to TRBJ2-5, with D hard to call. This CDR3 is 16 amino acids long. From germline, CDR1 is MNHEY and CDR2 SVGAGI. Trimming took 0 bases from V and 4 from J, leaving 15 bases between them. DNA for the CDR3: TGTGCCAGCAGTTACTCGACTCCCCGCATGAGAGAGACCCAGTACTTC. It encodes CASSYSTPRMRETQYF.

This chain uses TRBV4-3 with TRBJ1-2, with D uncertain. The CDR3 consists of 16 residues. Germline-derived CDR1 and CDR2 are LGHNA and YSLEER. Trimming removed 0 bases from V and 8 bases from J, with 19 bases in between. The CDR3 sequence is CASSQEKKISAGGYTF. The CDR3 DNA is TGCGCCAGCAGCCAAGAAAAAAAAATCTCTGCGGGAGGCTACACCTTC.

The V and J genes are TRBV11-3 and TRBJ1-3; no firm D call. Germline CDR1 reads SGHNT; CDR2 reads YENEEA. Trimming took 4 bases from V and 4 from J, leaving 8 bases between them. The CDR3 is made up of 13 amino acids. This CDR3 is CASSYRRGNTIYF. DNA for the CDR3: TGTGCCAGCAGCTACAGACGGGGAAACACCATATATTTT.